This record concerns one T cell receptor beta chain sequence. The data stem from a study of cytomegalovirus exposure and HLA in healthy donors. The CDR3 sequence is 13 residues long. Per germline, CDR1 SNHLY and CDR2 FYNNEI. The J segment lost 5 bases and the V segment lost 10 bases, leaving 4 bases of the junction unmatched. 13 Jbeta primers and 60 Vbeta primers were used for the PCR. Sequenced by immunoSEQ multiplex PCR; TCRdb stores in-frame clones only, minus some. The sample consists of 100,000 to 150,000 clones, roughly 84% of them appearing once. This receptor was identified in a woman aged 18-35 years in good health and CMV-seropositive. This rearrangement joins TRBV2 to TRBJ2-1; 11 nucleotides align to TRBD2. The source material was PBMCs. The CDR3 sequence is CANSGGADNEQFF. In DNA form, the CDR3 reads TGTGCCAATAGCGGGGGGGCCGACAATGAGCAGTTCTTC.